This T cell receptor (beta chain) was recovered during a study of blood T cell repertoires in COVID-19. The wider study: Nucleic acid was either cDNA or gDNA, and it came from T cells, B-cell-depleted T cells, or PBMCs.

V lost 1 base and J lost 7, with 14 bases in between. There are 15 residues in the CDR3. CDR1 is LGHNA and CDR2 is YSLEER in the germline V gene. In the original workflow: From reference gene primer amplification, estimates of nucleated cell counts were derived. TCRdb's table, derived via immunoSEQ multiplex PCR, lists solely in-frame clones and lacks some. That table furnishes V, J and clone size, whereas the DNA furnished D and trimming. Altogether under 250,000 clones are present, more than 75% being singletons, with the ten largest covering 11%. Followed longitudinally, the Seattle patients had been enrolled during active infection.

The chain employs TRBV4-3 and TRBJ1-5; D call uncertain. This TCR derives from a man aged 45-65 years with COVID-19, enrolled during active disease. Sample: peripheral blood. This chain's CDR3 is CASSQVVMGGQPQHF. CDR3 bases: TGCGCCAGCAGCCAAGTGGTCATGGGAGGGCAGCCCCAGCATTTT.